The 21 T cell receptor beta chains given below trace back to one sample, sequenced in a study of blood T cell repertoires in COVID-19. Clones were sequenced by immunoSEQ multiplex PCR, and TCRdb holds only the in-frame ones, with some missing. The table includes some 240,000 clones, about 81% detected once. Sequencing was done on a sample of PBMCs or T cells enriched from blood (not recorded which). Every receptor here comes from a man between 25 and 39 years old with acute COVID-19.

The chain couples TRBV28 to TRBJ1-2, with TRBD1 identical over 9 bases. The CDR3 spans 15 residues. J was trimmed by 7 bases and V by 7 bases; bases with no gene match: 13. CDR1 is MDHEN and CDR2 is SYDVKM in the germline V gene. CDR3 sequence reads: CASTLYWDRAPGYTF. The CDR3 DNA reads as TGTGCCAGCACCCTTTATTGGGACAGGGCTCCTGGCTACACCTTC.

The J gene is TRBJ1-1, the V gene TRBV10-2; no clear D gene. In germline, CDR1 is WSHSY, CDR2 SAAADI. Trimming cost V 5 bases and J 7 bases, with 8 bases left between them. CDR3 length: 11 residues. CDR3 nucleotide sequence: TGCGCCAGCAGTCAGTACAGTGAAGCTTTCTTT. This translates into CASSQYSEAFF.

This clone has just one count. The genes are TRBV6-2 or TRBV6-3 and TRBJ2-7; tentatively, D is TRBD2 (5 bases). The V and J ends lost 6 bases and 5 bases respectively, with 14 bases between them. In germline, CDR1 is MNHEY, CDR2 SVGEGT. There are 13 residues in the CDR3. CDR3 sequence (DNA): TGTGCCAGCAGCCGGGGAGATGTAAACGAGCAGTACGTC. It codes for CASSRGDVNEQYV.

The chain recombines TRBV18 with TRBJ1-2; 9 positions match TRBD1. The CDR3 contains 13 residues. J was trimmed by 4 bases and V by 6 bases; bases with no gene match: 3. Germline CDR1 reads KGHSH; CDR2 reads LQKENI. The CDR3 sequence is CASSGTGIYGYTF. DNA for the CDR3: TGTGCCAGCTCCGGGACAGGGATCTATGGCTACACCTTC.

The chain employs TRBV19 and TRBJ2-3, with 12 nucleotides matching TRBD2. The junction had 6 bases not matched to a gene; V was cut back by 5 bases and J by 6 bases. There are 15 residues in the CDR3. The germline V gene has CDR1 LNHDA and CDR2 SQIVND (reference sequence). The CDR3 DNA reads TGTGCCAGTAGTTGGACTAGCGGGGCGGGGGATACGCAGTATTTT. Translating gives CASSWTSGAGDTQYF.

This chain joins TRBV3-1 (or the pseudogene TRBV3-2) and TRBJ2-3, with D tentatively TRBD2 (7 bases). This CDR3 region has 15 residues. Looked up from germline, CDR1 is LGHDT and CDR2 is YNNKEL (reference sequence). The germline V and J ends were trimmed by 1 base and 8 bases, with 16 bases remaining between them. The CDR3 DNA sequence: TGTGCCAGCAGCCAAGGGCTAGCGGAGGGGGGTACGCAGTATTTT. Its protein product is CASSQGLAEGGTQYF.

This clone showed up just a few times. This chain connects TRBV18 to TRBJ2-2; 9 positions match TRBD2. V shed 2 bases and J 4 bases; nucleotides not matched to a gene: 8. Per germline, CDR1 KGHSH and CDR2 LQKENI. This CDR3 region has 17 residues. In DNA form, the CDR3 reads TGTGCCAGCTCACCAGTGGCGGGAGGGCGGTCCACCGGGGAGCTGTTTTTT. Amino acid sequence: CASSPVAGGRSTGELFF.

The rearrangement links TRBV2 to TRBJ2-7, with D hard to call. The V and J ends lost 6 bases and 3 bases respectively, with 9 bases between them. The CDR3 is 12 amino acids. Germline V gene sequence: CDR1 SNHLY, CDR2 FYNNEI. The CDR3 DNA is TGTGCCAGCAGCAGAAACGACTACGAGCAGTACGTC. Residues: CASSRNDYEQYV.

V is TRBV7-2 and J is TRBJ2-3, with TRBD1 as a possible D gene (6 bases). The CDR3 contains 12 residues. Trimming left V 5 bases short and J 4 bases short, with 7 bases between. The germline gives CDR1 SGHTA, CDR2 FQGNSA. The CDR3 DNA sequence: TGTGCCAGCAGCCCAGGGGCAGATACGCAGTATTTT. This sequence encodes CASSPGADTQYF. The entire variable domain, with the rest obtained from reference TRBV7-2 and TRBJ2-3, is as follows: GAGVSQSPSNKVTEKGKDVELRCDPISGHTALYWYRQSLGQGLEFLIYFQGNSAPDKSGLPSDRFSAERTGGSVSTLTIQRTQQEDSAVYLCASSPGADTQYFGPGTRLTVL.

The rearrangement uses TRBV4-3 and TRBJ2-7, with D possibly matching TRBD2 (6 bases). Trimming took off 0 bases at V and 4 bases at J, with 10 bases between the two ends. Per germline, CDR1 LGHNA and CDR2 YSLEER. The CDR3 is 14 residues long. CDR3 sequence (DNA): TGCGCCAGCAGCCAAGATTTGGGGGGATACGAGCAGTACGTC. Encoded protein: CASSQDLGGYEQYV.

The V gene is TRBV5-1, the J gene TRBJ1-2; perhaps TRBD1 as D (5 bases). The CDR3 is 12 amino acids. Germline V gives CDR1 SGHRS, CDR2 YFSETQ. V gave up 2 bases and J gave up 10 bases, with 12 bases separating them. The CDR3 DNA is TGCGCCAGCAGCTTATTCAGGGATGTCTACACCTTC. It encodes CASSLFRDVYTF.

The rearrangement uses TRBV7-8 and TRBJ2-3; D gene unclear. The V and J ends lost 5 bases and 2 bases respectively, with 5 bases between them. CDR3 length: 12 amino acids. Germline values: CDR1 SGHVS, CDR2 FQNEAQ. The CDR3 spells CASSTYTDTQYF. DNA of the CDR3: TGTGCCAGCAGCACCTACACAGATACGCAGTATTTT. Using reference TRBV7-8 and TRBJ2-3 for the parts outside the CDR3, the full variable domain is GAGVSQSPRYKVAKRGQDVALRCDPISGHVSLFWYQQALGQGPEFLTYFQNEAQLDKSGLPSDRFFAERPEGSVSTLKIQRTQQEDSAVYLCASSTYTDTQYFGPGTRLTVL.

V is TRBV5-4 and J is TRBJ1-4; tentatively, D is TRBD1 (5 bases). The CDR3 is made up of 15 amino acids. From germline, CDR1 is SGHNT and CDR2 YYREEE (reference sequence). V was pared by 0 bases and J by 6 bases, with 12 bases between. The CDR3 bases are TGTGCCAGCAGCTTGGTTTCGGGGGGACATGAAAAACTGTTTTTT. It specifies CASSLVSGGHEKLFF.

The chain recombines TRBV20-1 with TRBJ2-2, with unresolved D. The germline V gene has CDR1 DFQATT and CDR2 SNEGSKA (reference sequence). V lost 0 bases and J 9 bases, leaving 5 bases between the germline ends. The CDR3 is 11 residues long. The CDR3: CSARDRRELFF. The DNA for the CDR3 is TGCAGTGCTAGAGATCGTCGGGAGCTGTTTTTT.

The chain is built from TRBV19 and TRBJ2-7, with 7 bases lining up with TRBD2. CDR3 length: 13 amino acids. Germline loops: CDR1 LNHDA, CDR2 SQIVND (reference sequence). J lost 9 bases, V lost 5 bases, and 10 bases had no gene match. The CDR3 here is CASSPTPTSAQYV. As DNA, the CDR3 is TGTGCCAGTAGTCCCACACCCACTAGCGCGCAGTACGTC.

The chain uses TRBV24-1 and TRBJ1-2, with a possible D match to TRBD1 (6 bases). The germline V gene has CDR1 KGHDR and CDR2 SFDVKD. This CDR3 comprises 14 residues. Trimming took off 4 bases at V and 0 bases at J, with 8 bases between the two ends. This chain's CDR3 is CATSDRDTNYGYTF. CDR3 DNA sequence: TGTGCCACCAGTGACCGGGACACTAACTATGGCTACACCTTC.

The gene calls are TRBV27 and TRBJ1-5, with 8 bases that match TRBD1. Per germline, CDR1 MNHEY and CDR2 SMNVEV (reference sequence). V was pared by 5 bases and J by 1 base, with 4 bases of the junction left unmatched. This CDR3 is built from 15 residues. The CDR3 spells CASSPRTGSNQPQHF. CDR3 DNA: TGTGCCAGCAGTCCCCGGACAGGGAGCAATCAGCCCCAGCATTTT.

The CDR3 protein is CASSGEPGNTIYF. DNA for the CDR3: TGTGCCAGCAGTGGCGAACCTGGAAACACCATATATTTT. The chain couples TRBV6-4 to TRBJ1-3; no clear D. V was cut by 4 bases and J by 2 bases, with 6 bases left in between. In germline, CDR1 is MRHNA, CDR2 SNTAGT. This CDR3 is 13 amino acids long.

The chain links TRBV5-5 to TRBJ1-1, with 9 positions matching TRBD1. This CDR3 is built from 16 residues. V shed 4 bases, J shed 1 base, and the junction held 8 bases outside the gene matches. Germline V gene lookup returns CDR1 SGHKS and CDR2 YYEKEE (reference sequence). CDR3 in DNA: TGTGCCAGCAGCCTTGGAGGGACAGGGAGGAACACTGAAGCTTTCTTT. It yields the protein CASSLGGTGRNTEAFF.

The chain couples TRBV28 to TRBJ2-3; TRBD1 agrees at 8 bases. CDR1 and CDR2 (germline): MDHEN, SYDVKM. This CDR3 has 20 residues. V dropped 5 bases and J dropped 4; count of bases not matched to a gene: 23. CDR3 sequence: CASSLTGVIRQGIVADTQYF. The CDR3 DNA sequence: TGTGCCAGCAGTCTCACGGGGGTTATTCGACAGGGGATTGTAGCAGATACGCAGTATTTT.

CDR3 residues: CASSHPRGGGGETQYF. The CDR3 DNA reads TGTGCCAGCAGCCACCCCCGGGGCGGGGGGGGAGAGACCCAGTACTTC. This chain uses TRBV4-2 with TRBJ2-5, with 9 nucleotides matching TRBD2. Germline V gene lookup returns CDR1 LGHNA and CDR2 YNFKEQ. V gave up 3 bases and J gave up 4 bases; unmatched junction bases: 9. This CDR3 region has 16 residues.